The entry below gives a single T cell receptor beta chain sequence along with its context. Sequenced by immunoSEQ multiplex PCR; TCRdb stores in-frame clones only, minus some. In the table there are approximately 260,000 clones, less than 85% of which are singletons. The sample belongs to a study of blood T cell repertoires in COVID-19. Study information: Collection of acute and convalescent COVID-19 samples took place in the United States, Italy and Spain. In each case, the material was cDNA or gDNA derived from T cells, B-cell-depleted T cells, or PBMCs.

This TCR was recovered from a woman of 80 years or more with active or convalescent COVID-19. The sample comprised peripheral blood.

The CDR3 sequence: CASSFRENEKLFF. The CDR3 DNA reads TGTGCCAGCAGTTTCCGGGAAAATGAAAAACTGTTTTTT. The V gene is TRBV27, the J gene TRBJ1-4; D is uncertain. Per the germline V gene, CDR1 is MNHEY and CDR2 is SMNVEV (reference sequence). V was cut by 3 bases and J by 5 bases, with 7 bases left in between. The CDR3 consists of 13 residues.